This T cell receptor beta chain was recovered during a study of graft-versus-host responses after intestinal transplantation (dated by TCRdb to the early 2020s). As for the study more broadly: Recipients received multivisceral, liver-intestinal, or isolated intestinal transplants. A peak of at least 4% donor T cells among recipient peripheral blood mononuclear cells was the definition used for donor T cell macrochimerism. To identify alloreactive clones, pre-transplant mixed lymphocyte reaction products were sequenced and then compared with unstimulated pre-transplant donor and recipient T cells. Bulk TCR-beta CDR3 sequencing was used to track graft-versus-host and host-versus-graft alloreactive T cell clones in the graft, circulation and bone marrow after intestinal transplantation. Anti-thymocyte globulin induction was given to all recipients, followed by maintenance tacrolimus and steroids for approximately three years. The cohort enrolled 20 to 30 intestinal transplant recipients, one of whom was a retransplant, and a few patients without pretransplant specimens were excluded. Rather than going through the commercial service, samples from a few later patients were sequenced in-house on an Illumina MiSeq and processed with MiXCR. General conclusions and limits of the study: Patients with donor T cell macrochimerism had high GvH to HvG T cell clonal ratios in their allografts. The conclusions were limited by the relatively low number and heterogeneity of the intestinal transplant patients. GvH clones turned up in recipient bone marrow, with some appearing earlier in ileal mucosa or blood, a pattern consistent with an intestinal mucosal origin. Early after transplant, declines in HvG clones were associated with peak levels of circulating GvH clones.

The library relied on the immunoSEQ multiplex PCR assay. For most patients, genomic DNA was isolated with the Qiagen DNeasy Blood and Tissue Kit and shipped frozen to Adaptive Biotechnologies for TCR sequencing. For most patients, genomic DNA was subjected to high-throughput TCR-beta CDR3 sequencing by Adaptive Biotechnologies. In the authors' own workflow: Adaptive's ImmunoSEQ software supplied the TCR sequencing data for roughly 17 patients, while MiXCR and VDJtools were used to process three other patients. CD4 versus CD8 sorting errors were corrected by removing sequences found in both subsets at a frequency ratio below 5:1. CDR3 nucleotide sequences shared between donor and recipient were removed because their origin could not be assigned. Alloreactive clones required at least 2-fold expansion over unstimulated cells and minimum CFSE-low frequency of 0.002% (template counts) or 0.001% (read counts). Clones were considered mappable if detected in sequenced pre-transplant spleen, lymph node, or MLR CFSE-low populations of the donor or recipient. Cumulative frequency of alloreactive clones was calculated as a percentage of all sequences weighted by copy number. As stored in TCRdb, this immuneACCESS dataset retains in-frame rearrangements with V and J assigned. A fraction of the clones does not appear; measured against another copy, unresolved V genes explain less than half of the discrepancy, and the remainder lacks a known reason. V, J and clone size are those of that table, while D and trimming were read from the DNA. In all, the sample holds over 100,000 clones, and 90% to 95% of those were seen once. The ten largest account for 0.09% to 0.15% of the sample.

This clone was detected once. Its antigen is unknown. There are no base qualities to consult, and no much larger clone falls within one base. The CDR3 starts with the cysteine, ends with the phenylalanine, and has 12 residues. The entry retains the CDR3 DNA only, 36 bases that are in frame from base 1. Trimming takes 0 bases from V and 7 bases from J, and the germline ends sit 9 bases apart. Looking up the germline V gene (reference sequence) yields CDR1 GTSNPN and CDR2 SVGIG. What this sample's time point label stands for: cells obtained before transplantation from donor or recipient. CD3+CD4+ and CD3+CD8+ populations were FACS-sorted from unstimulated pre-transplant donor and recipient cells taken from spleen or lymph nodes.

The TCR sequence derives from a human donor who received an intestinal transplant. The V gene is TRBV30 and the J gene is TRBJ1-1, with the D gene uncertain. This material consisted of unstimulated CD4+ T cells sorted from spleen or lymph node cells, taken before intestinal transplant. The CDR3 has the sequence CAWSVPVNEAFF. The DNA sequence follows: TGTGCCTGGAGTGTACCGGTCAATGAAGCTTTCTTT.